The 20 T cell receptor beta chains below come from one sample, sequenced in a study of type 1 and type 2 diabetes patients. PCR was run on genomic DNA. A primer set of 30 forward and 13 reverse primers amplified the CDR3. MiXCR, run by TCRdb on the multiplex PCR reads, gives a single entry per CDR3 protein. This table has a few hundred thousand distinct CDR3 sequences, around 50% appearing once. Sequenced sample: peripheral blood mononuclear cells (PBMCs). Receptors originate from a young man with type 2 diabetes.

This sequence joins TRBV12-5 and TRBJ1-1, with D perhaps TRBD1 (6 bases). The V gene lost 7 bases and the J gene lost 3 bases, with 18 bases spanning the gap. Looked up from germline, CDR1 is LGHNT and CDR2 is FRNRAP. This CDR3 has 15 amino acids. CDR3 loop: CASAPQGRTDTEAFF. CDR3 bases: TGTGCTAGTGCCCCACAGGGACGAACGGACACTGAAGCTTTCTTT.

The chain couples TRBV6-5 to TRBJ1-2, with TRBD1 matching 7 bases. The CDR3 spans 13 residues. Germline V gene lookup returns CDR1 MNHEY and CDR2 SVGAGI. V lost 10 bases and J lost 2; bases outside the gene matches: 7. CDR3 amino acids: CAITEQGNYGYTF. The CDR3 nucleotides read TGTGCCATCACCGAACAGGGGAACTATGGCTACACCTTC.

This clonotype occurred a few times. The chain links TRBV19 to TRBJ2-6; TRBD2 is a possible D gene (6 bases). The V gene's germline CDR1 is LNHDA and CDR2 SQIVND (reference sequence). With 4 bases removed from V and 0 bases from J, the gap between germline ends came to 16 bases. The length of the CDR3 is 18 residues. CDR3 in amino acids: CASSKGWRGDSGANVLTF. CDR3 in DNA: TGTGCCAGTAGTAAAGGGTGGCGGGGAGACTCTGGGGCCAACGTCCTGACTTTC.

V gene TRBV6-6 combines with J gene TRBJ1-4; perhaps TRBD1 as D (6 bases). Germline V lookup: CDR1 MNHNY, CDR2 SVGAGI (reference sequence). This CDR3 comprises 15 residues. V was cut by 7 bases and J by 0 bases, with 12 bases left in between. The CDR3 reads CASIRQGTTNEKLFF. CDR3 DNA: TGTGCCAGCATCCGGCAGGGGACAACTAATGAAAAACTGTTTTTT.

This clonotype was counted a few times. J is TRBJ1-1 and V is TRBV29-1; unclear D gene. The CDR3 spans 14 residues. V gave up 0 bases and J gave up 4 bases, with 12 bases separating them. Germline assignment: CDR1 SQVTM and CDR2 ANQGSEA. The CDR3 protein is CSVEERPQLTEAFF. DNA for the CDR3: TGCAGCGTTGAAGAGCGACCGCAGCTCACTGAAGCTTTCTTT. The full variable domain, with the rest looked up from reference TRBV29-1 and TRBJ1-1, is SAVISQKPSRDICQRGTSLTIQCQVDSQVTMMFWYRQQPGQSLTLIATANQGSEATYESGFVIDKFPISRPNLTFSTLTVSNMSPEDSSIYLCSVEERPQLTEAFFGQGTRLTVV.

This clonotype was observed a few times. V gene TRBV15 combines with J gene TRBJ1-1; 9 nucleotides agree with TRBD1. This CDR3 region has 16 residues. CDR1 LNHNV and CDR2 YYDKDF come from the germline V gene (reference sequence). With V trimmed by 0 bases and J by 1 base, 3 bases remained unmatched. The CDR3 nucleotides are TGTGCCACCAGCAGAGAACTGACAGGGGGGAACACTGAAGCTTTCTTT. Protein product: CATSRELTGGNTEAFF.

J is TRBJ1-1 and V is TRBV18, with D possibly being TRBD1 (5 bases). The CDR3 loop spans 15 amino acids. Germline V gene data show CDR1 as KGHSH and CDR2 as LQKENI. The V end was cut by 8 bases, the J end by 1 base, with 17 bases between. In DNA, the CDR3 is TGTGCCAGCGCTAAAGCGACAGATCAGAACACTGAAGCTTTCTTT. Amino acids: CASAKATDQNTEAFF.

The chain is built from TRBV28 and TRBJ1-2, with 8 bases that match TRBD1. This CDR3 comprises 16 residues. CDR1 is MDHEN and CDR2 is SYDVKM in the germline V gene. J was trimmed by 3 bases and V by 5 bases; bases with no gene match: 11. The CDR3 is CASSADRAYVHYGYTF. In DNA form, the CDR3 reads TGTGCCAGCAGTGCGGACAGGGCATATGTTCACTATGGCTACACCTTC.

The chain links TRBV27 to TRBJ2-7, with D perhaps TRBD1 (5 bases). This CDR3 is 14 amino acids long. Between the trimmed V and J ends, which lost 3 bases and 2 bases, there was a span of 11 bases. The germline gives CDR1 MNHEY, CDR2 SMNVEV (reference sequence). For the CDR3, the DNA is TGTGCCAGCAGTTTGGGGCCCCTTACCTACGAGCAGTACTTC. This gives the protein CASSLGPLTYEQYF.

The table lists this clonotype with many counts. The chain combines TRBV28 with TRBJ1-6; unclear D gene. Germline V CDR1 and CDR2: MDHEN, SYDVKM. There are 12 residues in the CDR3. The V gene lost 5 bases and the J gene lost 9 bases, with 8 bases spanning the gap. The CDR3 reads CASSPQSSPLHF. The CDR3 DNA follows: TGTGCCAGCAGTCCCCAGAGTTCACCCCTCCACTTT.

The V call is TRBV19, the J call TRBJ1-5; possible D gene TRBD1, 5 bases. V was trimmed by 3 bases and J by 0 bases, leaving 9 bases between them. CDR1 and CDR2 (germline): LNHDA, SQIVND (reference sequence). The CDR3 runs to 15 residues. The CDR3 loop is CASSMQGNSNQPQHF. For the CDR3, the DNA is TGTGCCAGTAGTATGCAGGGTAATAGCAATCAGCCCCAGCATTTT.

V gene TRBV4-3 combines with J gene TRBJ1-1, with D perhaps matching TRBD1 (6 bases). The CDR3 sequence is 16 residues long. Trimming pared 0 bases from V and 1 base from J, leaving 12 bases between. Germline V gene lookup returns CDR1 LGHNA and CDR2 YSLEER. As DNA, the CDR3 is TGCGCCAGCAGCCAAGATTCGGGGGCGAGGAACACTGAAGCTTTCTTT. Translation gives CASSQDSGARNTEAFF.

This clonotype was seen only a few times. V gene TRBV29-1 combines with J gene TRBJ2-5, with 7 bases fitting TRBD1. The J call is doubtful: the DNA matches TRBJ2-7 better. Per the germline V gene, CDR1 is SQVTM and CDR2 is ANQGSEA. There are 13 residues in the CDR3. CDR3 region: CSVVGDRAYEQYF. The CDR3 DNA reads TGCAGCGTTGTTGGGGACAGAGCCTACGAGCAGTACTTC.

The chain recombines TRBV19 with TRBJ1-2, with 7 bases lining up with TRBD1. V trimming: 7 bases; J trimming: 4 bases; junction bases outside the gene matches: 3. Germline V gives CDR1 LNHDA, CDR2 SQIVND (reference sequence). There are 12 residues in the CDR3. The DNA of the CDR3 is TGTGCCAGTATGTGGGACAGCTATGGCTACACCTTC. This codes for CASMWDSYGYTF.

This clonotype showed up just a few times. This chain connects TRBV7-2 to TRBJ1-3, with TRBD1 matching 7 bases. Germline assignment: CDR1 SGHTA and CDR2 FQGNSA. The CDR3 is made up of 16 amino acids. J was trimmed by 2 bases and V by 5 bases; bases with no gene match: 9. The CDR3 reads CASSRTSGTAGNTIYF. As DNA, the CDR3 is TGTGCCAGCAGCCGAACTTCTGGGACAGCTGGAAACACCATATATTTT.

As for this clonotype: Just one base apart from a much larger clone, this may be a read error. CDR3 sequence: CAISEFTKNTEALF. The CDR3 DNA sequence: TGTGCCATCAGTGAGTTTACAAAGAACACTGAAGCTCTCTTT. V usage is TRBV10-3 and J usage is TRBJ1-1; D unclear. CDR1 and CDR2 from the germline V gene are ENHRY and SYGVKD. The CDR3 spans 14 residues.

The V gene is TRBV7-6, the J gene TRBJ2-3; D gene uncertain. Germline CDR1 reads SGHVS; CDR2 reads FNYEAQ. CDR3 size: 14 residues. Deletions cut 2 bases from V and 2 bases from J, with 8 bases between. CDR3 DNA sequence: TGTGCCAGCAGCTTATCGGCGATCACAGATACGCAGTATTTT. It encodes CASSLSAITDTQYF.

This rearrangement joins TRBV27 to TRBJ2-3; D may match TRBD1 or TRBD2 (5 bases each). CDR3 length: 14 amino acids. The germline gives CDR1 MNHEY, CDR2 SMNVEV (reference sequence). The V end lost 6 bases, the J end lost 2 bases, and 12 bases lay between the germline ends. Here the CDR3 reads CASREGTITDTQYF. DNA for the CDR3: TGTGCCAGCAGAGAGGGGACGATCACAGATACGCAGTATTTT.

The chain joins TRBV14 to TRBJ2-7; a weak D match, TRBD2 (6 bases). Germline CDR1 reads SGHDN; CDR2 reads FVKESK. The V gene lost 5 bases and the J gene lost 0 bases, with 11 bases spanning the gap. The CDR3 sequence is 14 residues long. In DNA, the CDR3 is TGTGCCAGCAGCTTTAGCGGCAACTCCTACGAGCAGTACTTC. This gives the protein CASSFSGNSYEQYF.

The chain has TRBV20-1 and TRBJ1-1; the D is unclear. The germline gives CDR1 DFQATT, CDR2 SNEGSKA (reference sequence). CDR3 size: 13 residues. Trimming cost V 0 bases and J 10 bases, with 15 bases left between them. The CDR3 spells CSARDQEPGGAFF. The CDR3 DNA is TGCAGTGCTAGAGATCAGGAGCCGGGAGGAGCTTTCTTT.